This entry lists 14 T cell receptor beta chains sequenced from one sample in a study of blood T cell repertoires in COVID-19. The repertoire was sequenced with immunoSEQ multiplex PCR; TCRdb's copy has only in-frame clones and lacks some. The table records 150,000 to 200,000 clones, about 80% of them present only once. Sequencing used PBMCs or T cells enriched from blood (not recorded which). The receptors were gathered from a man in his sixties who had been exposed to COVID-19.

This rearrangement joins TRBV7-8 to TRBJ2-7, with D unclear. CDR3 length: 14 amino acids. V was shortened by 5 bases and J by 0 bases, with 11 bases between the two germline ends. CDR1 SGHVS and CDR2 FQNEAQ come from the germline V gene. The CDR3: CASSPPRDSYEQYF. CDR3 in DNA: TGTGCCAGCAGCCCTCCGCGCGACTCCTACGAGCAGTACTTC. Based on the CDR3 plus reference TRBV7-8 and TRBJ2-7, the full variable domain is GAGVSQSPRYKVAKRGQDVALRCDPISGHVSLFWYQQALGQGPEFLTYFQNEAQLDKSGLPSDRFFAERPEGSVSTLKIQRTQQEDSAVYLCASSPPRDSYEQYFGPGTRLTVT.

V gene TRBV4-3 combines with J gene TRBJ2-3, with 14 bases that match TRBD2. Germline-derived CDR1 and CDR2 are LGHNA and YSLEER. This CDR3 has 19 residues. V shed 1 base and J 0 bases; nucleotides not matched to a gene: 6. CDR3 sequence: CASSQGGGLAGESTDTQYF. The CDR3 bases are TGCGCCAGCAGCCAAGGGGGGGGACTAGCGGGAGAGAGCACAGATACGCAGTATTTT.

The chain uses TRBV10-3 and TRBJ1-3, with TRBD1 matching over 8 bases. Unmatched junction bases numbered 1, after V lost 2 bases and J lost 1 base. Germline V gives CDR1 ENHRY, CDR2 SYGVKD. The CDR3 totals 15 residues. DNA of the CDR3: TGTGCCATCAGTGAGGGGACAGGTTCTGGAAACACCATATATTTT. It is translated as CAISEGTGSGNTIYF.

A remark on this clone: A much larger clone differs by one base, so this may be a read error. This sequence joins TRBV6-5 and TRBJ2-5; perhaps TRBD1 as D (6 bases). Trimming removed 6 bases at V and 4 bases at J, with 6 bases between. This CDR3 comprises 11 residues. Germline V gene lookup returns CDR1 MNHEY and CDR2 SVGAGI. The CDR3 here is CASRQGETQYF. The CDR3, as DNA: TGTGCCAGCAGACAGGGAGAGACCCAGTACTTC.

The rearrangement links TRBV10-1 to TRBJ2-3, with unresolved D. The V end lost 3 bases, the J end lost 2 bases, and 12 bases lay between the germline ends. This CDR3 spans 15 amino acids. The V gene's germline CDR1 is WNHNN and CDR2 SYGVQD (reference sequence). DNA of the CDR3: TGCGCCAGCAGTGAAAAGTTCGGTCCCACAGATACGCAGTATTTT. Translated, it gives CASSEKFGPTDTQYF.

This rearrangement joins TRBV12-3 or TRBV12-4 to TRBJ2-7; 11 nucleotides match TRBD1. The CDR3 consists of 13 residues. With V trimmed by 5 bases and J by 12 bases, 9 bases remained unmatched. In DNA, the CDR3 is TGTGCCAGCAGTCCGGGGACAGGGGGTTTTCGGTACTTC. This encodes CASSPGTGGFRYF.

The chain employs TRBV18 and TRBJ1-1; tentatively, D is TRBD1 (5 bases). The germline gives CDR1 KGHSH, CDR2 LQKENI. The germline V and J ends were trimmed by 3 bases and 4 bases, with 15 bases remaining between them. The CDR3 has 15 amino acids. CDR3 bases: TGTGCCAGCTCACCTCTCGTGGTAGGGGCCACTGAAGCTTTCTTT. The encoded protein is CASSPLVVGATEAFF. The whole variable domain, filled in from reference TRBV18 and TRBJ1-1, reads NAGVMQNPRHLVRRRGQEARLRCSPMKGHSHVYWYRQLPEEGLKFMVYLQKENIIDESGMPKERFSAEFPKEGPSILRIQQVVRGDSAAYFCASSPLVVGATEAFFGQGTRLTVV.

This chain uses TRBV11-2 with TRBJ1-1, with no clear D. The CDR3 runs 13 residues. Germline V gene sequence: CDR1 SGHAT, CDR2 FQNNGV. V lost 7 bases and J lost 7, with 16 bases in between. The CDR3 DNA reads as TGTGCCAGCACCCCAGCGGGCCCTTATGAAGCTTTCTTT. It specifies CASTPAGPYEAFF.

The V and J genes are TRBV11-3 and TRBJ2-3, with D possibly being TRBD1 (6 bases). V lost 3 bases and J lost 1, with 8 bases in between. The CDR3 length is 14 residues. The V gene's germline CDR1 is SGHNT and CDR2 YENEEA. The CDR3 loop is CASSFRGGTDTQYF. The CDR3 bases are TGTGCCAGCAGCTTCAGGGGAGGCACAGATACGCAGTATTTT.

This chain links TRBV19 with TRBJ1-5; unclear D gene. The ends were cut back, 1 base at V and 7 bases at J, with 8 bases in the middle. The CDR3 has 13 residues. Germline CDR1 is LNHDA and CDR2 is SQIVND (reference sequence). The CDR3 nucleotides read TGTGCCAGTAGTATAGCCCTGGGCCAGCCCCAGCATTTT. Translating gives CASSIALGQPQHF.

This chain joins TRBV7-8 and TRBJ2-7; 10 bases are a match to TRBD1. The CDR3 totals 16 residues. Trimming took 5 bases from V and 5 from J; bases not matched to a gene: 12. Germline CDR1 is SGHVS and CDR2 is FQNEAQ. The CDR3 nucleotides are TGTGCCAGCAGCCCGAGGCGGGACAGGGGTACCCACGAGCAGTACTTC. As protein: CASSPRRDRGTHEQYF.

The chain carries TRBV6-5 and TRBJ1-1; no definite D call. Trimming removed 0 bases from V and 11 bases from J, with 7 bases in between. Germline V lookup: CDR1 MNHEY, CDR2 SVGAGI. CDR3 length: 11 amino acids. CDR3 sequence: CASSYSWRAFF. The CDR3 DNA is TGTGCCAGCAGTTACTCGTGGAGGGCTTTCTTT.

This clone occurred many times. The rearrangement uses TRBV19 and TRBJ1-5, with TRBD1 as a possible D gene (6 bases). The CDR3 length is 15 residues. With 11 bases removed from V and 3 bases from J, the gap between germline ends came to 20 bases. CDR1 is LNHDA, CDR2 SQIVND, per germline (reference sequence). The chain's CDR3 is CASMGGALNNQPQHF. CDR3 nucleotides: TGTGCCTCCATGGGGGGGGCACTTAACAATCAGCCCCAGCATTTT.

The rearrangement joins TRBV5-4 to TRBJ2-7; 9 bases are shared with TRBD2. CDR1 SGHNT and CDR2 YYREEE come from the germline V gene (reference sequence). This CDR3 contains 15 residues. V lost 4 bases to trimming and J lost 0 bases; unmatched junction nucleotides: 5. The CDR3 region is CASSRGTSLSYEQYF. DNA of the CDR3: TGTGCCAGCAGCCGGGGGACTAGCCTCTCCTACGAGCAGTACTTC.